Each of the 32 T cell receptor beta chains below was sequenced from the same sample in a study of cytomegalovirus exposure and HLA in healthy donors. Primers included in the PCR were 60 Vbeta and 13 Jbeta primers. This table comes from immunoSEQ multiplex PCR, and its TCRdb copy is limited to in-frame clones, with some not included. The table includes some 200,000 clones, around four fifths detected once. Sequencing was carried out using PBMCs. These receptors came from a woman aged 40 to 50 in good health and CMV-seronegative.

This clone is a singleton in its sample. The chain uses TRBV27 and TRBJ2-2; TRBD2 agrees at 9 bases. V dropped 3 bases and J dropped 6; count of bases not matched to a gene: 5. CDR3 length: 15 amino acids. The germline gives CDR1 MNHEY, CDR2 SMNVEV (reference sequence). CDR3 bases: TGTGCCAGCAGTTTGTGGCGGGGGGGCCCCGGGGAGCTGTTTTTT. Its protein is CASSLWRGGPGELFF.

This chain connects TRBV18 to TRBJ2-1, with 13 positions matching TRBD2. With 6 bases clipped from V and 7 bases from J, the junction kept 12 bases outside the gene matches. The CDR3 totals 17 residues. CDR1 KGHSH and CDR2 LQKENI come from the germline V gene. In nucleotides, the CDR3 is TGTGCCAGCTCGACGATCCGGACTAGCGGGGGAGCGAATGAGCAGTTCTTC. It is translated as CASSTIRTSGGANEQFF.

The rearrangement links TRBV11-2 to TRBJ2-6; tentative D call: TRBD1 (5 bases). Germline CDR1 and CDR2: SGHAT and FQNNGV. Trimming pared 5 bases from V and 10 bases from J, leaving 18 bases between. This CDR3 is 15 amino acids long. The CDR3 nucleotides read TGTGCCAGCAGCCCAATCGACAGAAGAGAAAACGTCCTGACTTTC. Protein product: CASSPIDRRENVLTF.

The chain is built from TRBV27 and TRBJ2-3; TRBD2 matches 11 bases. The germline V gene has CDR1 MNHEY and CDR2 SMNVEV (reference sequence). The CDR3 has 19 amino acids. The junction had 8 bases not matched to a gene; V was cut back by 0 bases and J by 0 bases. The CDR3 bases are TGTGCCAGCAGTTTATCGCCCCTAGCGGGGGGTACTAGCACAGATACGCAGTATTTT. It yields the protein CASSLSPLAGGTSTDTQYF.

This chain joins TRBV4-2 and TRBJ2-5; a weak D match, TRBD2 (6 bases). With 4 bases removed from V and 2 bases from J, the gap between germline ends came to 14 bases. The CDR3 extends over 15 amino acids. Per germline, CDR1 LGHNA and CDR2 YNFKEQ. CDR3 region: CASSLPGLSQETQYF. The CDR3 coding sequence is TGTGCCAGCAGCCTCCCGGGACTTTCTCAAGAGACCCAGTACTTC.

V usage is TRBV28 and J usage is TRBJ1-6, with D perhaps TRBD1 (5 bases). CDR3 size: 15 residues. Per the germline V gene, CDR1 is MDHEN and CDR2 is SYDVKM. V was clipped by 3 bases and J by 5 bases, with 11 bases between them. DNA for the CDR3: TGTGCCAGCAGTTTGTTGGGGGGGGATAATTCACCCCTCCACTTT. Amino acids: CASSLLGGDNSPLHF.

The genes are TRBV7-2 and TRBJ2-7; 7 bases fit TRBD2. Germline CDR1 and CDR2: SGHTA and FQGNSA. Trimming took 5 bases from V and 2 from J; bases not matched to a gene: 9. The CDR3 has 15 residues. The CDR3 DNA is TGTGCCAGCAGCCGCACTGGGGGGGGACCCTACGAGCAGTACTTC. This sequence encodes CASSRTGGGPYEQYF.

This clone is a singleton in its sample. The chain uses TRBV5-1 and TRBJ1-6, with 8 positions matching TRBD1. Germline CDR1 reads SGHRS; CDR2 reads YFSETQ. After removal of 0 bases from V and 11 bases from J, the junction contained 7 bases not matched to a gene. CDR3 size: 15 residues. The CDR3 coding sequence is TGCGCCAGCAGCTTGGAGGGACAGGATGATACACCCCTCCACTTT. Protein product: CASSLEGQDDTPLHF. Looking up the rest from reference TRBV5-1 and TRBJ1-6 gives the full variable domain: KAGVTQTPRYLIKTRGQQVTLSCSPISGHRSVSWYQQTPGQGLQFLFEYFSETQRNKGNFPGRFSGRQFSNSRSEMNVSTLELGDSALYLCASSLEGQDDTPLHFGNGTRLTVT.

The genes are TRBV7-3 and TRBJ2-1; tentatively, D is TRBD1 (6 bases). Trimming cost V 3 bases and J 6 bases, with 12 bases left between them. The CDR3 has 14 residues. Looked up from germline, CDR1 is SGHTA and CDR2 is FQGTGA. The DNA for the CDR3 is TGTGCCAGCAGCTTGCAGGGGCAGGGCAATGAGCAGTTCTTC. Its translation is CASSLQGQGNEQFF.

The CDR3, as DNA: TGTGCCAGCAGCCCCGGGACTAGGGATACGCAGTATTTT. Encoded protein: CASSPGTRDTQYF. This chain joins TRBV7-9 and TRBJ2-3, with TRBD2 identical over 8 bases. Germline CDR1 reads SEHNR; CDR2 reads FQNEAQ (reference sequence). This CDR3 has 13 residues. Germline trimming cut 5 bases from V and 6 bases from J; bases unmatched to any gene: 4.

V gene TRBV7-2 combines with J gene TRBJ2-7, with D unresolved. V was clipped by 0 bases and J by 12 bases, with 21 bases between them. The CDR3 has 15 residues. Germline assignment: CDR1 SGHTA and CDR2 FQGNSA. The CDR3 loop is CASSLAPVLGNERYF. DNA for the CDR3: TGTGCCAGCAGCTTAGCGCCCGTGCTGGGCAACGAAAGGTACTTC.

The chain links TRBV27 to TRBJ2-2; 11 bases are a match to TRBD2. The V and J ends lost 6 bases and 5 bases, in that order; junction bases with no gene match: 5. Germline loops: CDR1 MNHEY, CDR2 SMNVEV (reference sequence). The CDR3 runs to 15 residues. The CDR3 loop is CASSPRLAGTGELFF. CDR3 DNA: TGTGCCAGCAGCCCTCGACTAGCGGGGACCGGGGAGCTGTTTTTT.

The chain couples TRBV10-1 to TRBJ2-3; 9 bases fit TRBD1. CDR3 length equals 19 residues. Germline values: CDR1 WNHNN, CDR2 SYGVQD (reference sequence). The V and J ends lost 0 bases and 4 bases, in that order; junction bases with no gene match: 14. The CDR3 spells CASSESRRLDRGRADTQYF. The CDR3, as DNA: TGCGCCAGCAGTGAGTCGAGACGACTGGACAGGGGACGAGCAGATACGCAGTATTTT.

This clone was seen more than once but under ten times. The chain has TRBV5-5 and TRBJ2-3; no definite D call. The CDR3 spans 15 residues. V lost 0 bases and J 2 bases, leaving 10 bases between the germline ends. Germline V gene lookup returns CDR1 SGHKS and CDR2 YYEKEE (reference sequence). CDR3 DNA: TGTGCCAGCAGCTTGGAGCCCCGTTCCACAGATACGCAGTATTTT. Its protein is CASSLEPRSTDTQYF.

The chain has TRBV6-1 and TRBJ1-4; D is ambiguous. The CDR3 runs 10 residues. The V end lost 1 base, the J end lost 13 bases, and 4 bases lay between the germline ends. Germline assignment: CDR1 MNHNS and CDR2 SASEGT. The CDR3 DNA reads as TGTGCCAGCAGTGAAGTCGGACTGTTTTTT. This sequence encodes CASSEVGLFF.

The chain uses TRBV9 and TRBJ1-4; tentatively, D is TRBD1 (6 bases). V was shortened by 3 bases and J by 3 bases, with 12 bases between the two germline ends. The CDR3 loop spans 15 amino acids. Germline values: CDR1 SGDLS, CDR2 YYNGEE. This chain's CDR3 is CASSARTASNEKLFF. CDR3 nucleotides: TGTGCCAGCAGCGCCCGGACAGCTTCTAATGAAAAACTGTTTTTT.

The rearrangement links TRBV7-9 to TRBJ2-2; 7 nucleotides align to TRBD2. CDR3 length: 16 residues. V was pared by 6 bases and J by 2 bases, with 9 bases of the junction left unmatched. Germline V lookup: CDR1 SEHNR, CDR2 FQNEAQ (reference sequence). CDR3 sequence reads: CASRQTSSLNTGELFF. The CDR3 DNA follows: TGTGCCAGCAGACAGACTAGCTCGCTCAACACCGGGGAGCTGTTTTTT.

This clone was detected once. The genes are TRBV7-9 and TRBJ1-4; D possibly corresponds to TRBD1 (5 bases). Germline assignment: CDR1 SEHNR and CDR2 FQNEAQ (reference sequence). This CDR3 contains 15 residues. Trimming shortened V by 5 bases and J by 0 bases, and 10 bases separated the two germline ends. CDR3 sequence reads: CASSKMTATNEKLFF. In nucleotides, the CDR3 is TGTGCCAGCAGCAAAATGACAGCAACTAATGAAAAACTGTTTTTT.

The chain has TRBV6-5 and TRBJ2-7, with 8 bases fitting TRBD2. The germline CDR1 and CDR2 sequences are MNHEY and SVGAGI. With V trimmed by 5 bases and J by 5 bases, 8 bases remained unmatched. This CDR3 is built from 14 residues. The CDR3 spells CASSRGGQQHEQYF. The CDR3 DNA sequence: TGTGCCAGCAGTCGGGGGGGCCAGCAACACGAGCAGTACTTC.

Here the CDR3 DNA reads TGTGCCAGCAGTTGGACAGGGGGTCTACAGCCCCAGCATTTT. It specifies CASSWTGGLQPQHF. The chain has TRBV2 and TRBJ1-5, with 10 nucleotides matching TRBD1. The V gene end was trimmed by 5 bases and the J gene end by 7 bases; junction bases not matched to a gene: 5. Germline V CDR1 and CDR2: SNHLY, FYNNEI. The CDR3 has 14 residues.

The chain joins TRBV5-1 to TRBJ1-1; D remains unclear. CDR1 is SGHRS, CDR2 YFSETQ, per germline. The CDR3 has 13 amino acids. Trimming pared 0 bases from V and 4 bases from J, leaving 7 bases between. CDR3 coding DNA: TGCGCCAGCAGCTTGGCCGTGAGCACTGAAGCTTTCTTT. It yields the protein CASSLAVSTEAFF.

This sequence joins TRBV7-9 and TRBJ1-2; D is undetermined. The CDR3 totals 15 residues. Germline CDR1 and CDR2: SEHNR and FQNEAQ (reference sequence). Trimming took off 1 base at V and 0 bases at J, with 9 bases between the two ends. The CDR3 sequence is CASSLGQAANYGYTF. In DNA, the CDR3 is TGTGCCAGCAGCTTAGGCCAGGCAGCTAACTATGGCTACACCTTC.

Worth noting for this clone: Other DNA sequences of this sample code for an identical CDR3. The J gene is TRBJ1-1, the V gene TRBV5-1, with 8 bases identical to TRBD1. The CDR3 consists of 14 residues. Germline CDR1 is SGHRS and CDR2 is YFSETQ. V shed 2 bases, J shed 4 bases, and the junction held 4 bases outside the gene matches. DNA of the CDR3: TGCGCCAGCAGCTTCCAGGGGGCGGTCACTGAAGCTTTCTTT. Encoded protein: CASSFQGAVTEAFF.

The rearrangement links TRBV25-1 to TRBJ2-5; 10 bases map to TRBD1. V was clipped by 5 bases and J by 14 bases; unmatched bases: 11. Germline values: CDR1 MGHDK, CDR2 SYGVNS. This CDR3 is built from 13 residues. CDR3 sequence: CASSIAPGTGVYF. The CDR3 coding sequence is TGTGCCAGCAGTATCGCGCCGGGGACAGGGGTTTACTTC. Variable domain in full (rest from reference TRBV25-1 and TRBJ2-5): EADIYQTPRYLVIGTGKKITLECSQTMGHDKMYWYQQDPGMELHLIHYSYGVNSTEKGDLSSESTVSRIRTEHFPLTLESARPSHTSQYLCASSIAPGTGVYFGPGTRLLVL.

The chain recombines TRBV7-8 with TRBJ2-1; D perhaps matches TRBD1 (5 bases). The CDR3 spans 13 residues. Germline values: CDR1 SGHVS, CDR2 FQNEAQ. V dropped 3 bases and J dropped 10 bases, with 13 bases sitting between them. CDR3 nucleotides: TGTGCCAGCAGCTTTCTAGGGAACAGGGAGCAGTTCTTC. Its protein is CASSFLGNREQFF.

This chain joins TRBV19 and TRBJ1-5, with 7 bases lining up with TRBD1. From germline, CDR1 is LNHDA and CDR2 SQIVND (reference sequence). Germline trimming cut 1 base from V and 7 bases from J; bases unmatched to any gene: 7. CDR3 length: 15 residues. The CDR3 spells CASSIGPTGRQPQHF. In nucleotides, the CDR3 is TGTGCCAGTAGTATAGGCCCGACAGGGCGCCAGCCCCAGCATTTT.

The CDR3 DNA follows: TGTGCCAGCAGTGATACTTCAACGGGGGGCTACACCTTC. This translates into CASSDTSTGGYTF. The chain couples TRBV28 to TRBJ1-2, with D uncertain. Deletions cut 5 bases from V and 8 bases from J, with 15 bases between. Germline lookup yields CDR1 MDHEN and CDR2 SYDVKM. CDR3 length: 13 residues.

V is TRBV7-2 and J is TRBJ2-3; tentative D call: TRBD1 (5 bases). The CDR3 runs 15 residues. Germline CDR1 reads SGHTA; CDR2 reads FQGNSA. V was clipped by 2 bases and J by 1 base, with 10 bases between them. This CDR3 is CASSLRGRGTDTQYF. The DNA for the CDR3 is TGTGCCAGCAGCTTAAGGGGCAGGGGCACAGATACGCAGTATTTT.

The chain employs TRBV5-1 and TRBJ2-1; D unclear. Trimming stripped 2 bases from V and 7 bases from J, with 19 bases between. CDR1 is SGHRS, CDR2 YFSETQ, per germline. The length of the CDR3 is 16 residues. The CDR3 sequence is CASSLIGPSDTNEQFF. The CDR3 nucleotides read TGCGCCAGCAGCTTAATTGGGCCATCGGATACGAATGAGCAGTTCTTC.

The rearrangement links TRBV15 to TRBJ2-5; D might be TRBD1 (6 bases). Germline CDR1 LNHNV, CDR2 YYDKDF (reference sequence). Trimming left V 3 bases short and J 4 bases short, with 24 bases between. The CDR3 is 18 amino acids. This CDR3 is CATSSDGIAGDQLETQYF. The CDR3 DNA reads TGTGCCACCAGCAGCGACGGGATAGCAGGGGATCAGTTAGAGACCCAGTACTTC.

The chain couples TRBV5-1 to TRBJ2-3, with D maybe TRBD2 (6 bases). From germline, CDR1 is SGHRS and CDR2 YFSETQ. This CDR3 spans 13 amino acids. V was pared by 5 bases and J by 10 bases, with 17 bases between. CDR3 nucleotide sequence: TGCGCCAGCAGGTATCCGGGACTCCCGTCGCAGTATTTT. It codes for CASRYPGLPSQYF.

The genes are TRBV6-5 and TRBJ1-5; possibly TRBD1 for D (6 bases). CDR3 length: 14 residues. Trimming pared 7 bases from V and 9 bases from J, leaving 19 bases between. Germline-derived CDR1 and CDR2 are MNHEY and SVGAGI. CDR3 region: CASNTGRIGGPQHF. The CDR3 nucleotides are TGTGCCAGCAACACAGGCCGGATAGGGGGGCCCCAGCATTTT.